The entry below gives a single T cell receptor beta chain sequence along with its context. Antigen specificity is unknown. The junction differs from germline at one of its ends, possibly a read error. This record comes from a study of a mutant IDH1 vaccine in newly diagnosed glioma. In the study overall: An approximately 62% male, 37.5% female split and a mean age of roughly 44 years characterized treated patients.

This CDR3 spans 13 amino acids. Germline CDR1 and CDR2: KGHSH and LQKENI. General study points: Induction of immune responses by the vaccine occurred in about 95% of patients.

Repertoires were generated with immunoSEQ multiplex PCR, while TCRdb's copy carries only in-frame clones and drops some. The table records some 32,000 clones, about nine tenths of them present only once. Stated time point: week 47, end of study. It was 300 ug of mutant IDH1 20-mer peptide that made up each vaccine dose, given with topical imiquimod. The input for sequencing was PBMCs, taken from a glioma patient whose treatment included an IDH1 peptide vaccine. This clonotype originated in a man in his forties with glioma. The chain is built from TRBV18 and TRBJ2-7; no clear D. The CDR3 is CASSPPGTYEQYF. In DNA form, the CDR3 reads TGTGCCAGCTCCCCACCGGGTACCTACGAGCAGTACTTC.